The present T cell receptor (beta chain) was sequenced within a study of blood T cell repertoires in COVID-19 (dated by TCRdb to between 2020 and 2021). Background for the entire study: Collaborator samples came from the United States, Italy and Spain and covered acute and convalescent phases of COVID-19. The material from the prospective study consisted of cDNA or gDNA derived from T cells, B-cell-depleted T cells, or PBMCs. A freely available public database, intended as a resource for researchers studying the immune response to SARS-CoV-2, is where the repertoires were released. The samples were drawn from the first 160 participants of the ongoing ImmuneRACE study and from roughly 1,300 subjects provided by 6 global collaborators. Nearly every sample came with metadata listing a de-identified subject ID, COVID-19 status, age in years and sex. The dataset comprised deeply sampled blood TCRbeta repertoires from subjects exposed to, actively infected with, or recovered from COVID-19. HLA class I and class II types, where available, came from metadata supplied by the sample provider rather than from assay-based typing.

In Seattle, one collaborating source enrolled patients while the infection was active and tracked those patients longitudinally over the course of disease. The collaborating institutions used their own protocols to collect whole blood in K2EDTA tubes. For TCRbeta analysis, collaborator samples were shipped as frozen whole blood, as isolated PBMCs, or as DNA extracted from either sample type. Points the paper makes about the study in general: The amount of clinical and demographic metadata varied by source and participant and was provided uncurated.

TCRbeta CDR3 regions were amplified from genomic DNA by means of the immunoSEQ Assay, a bias-controlled multiplex PCR. In the paper's pipeline: The number of nucleated cells in each sample was estimated from the amplification of reference gene primers within the assay. Sequence reads were collapsed and filtered to measure the absolute abundance of every unique TCRbeta CDR3 rearrangement. For each sample, productive Simpson clonality was calculated as the square root of Simpson's diversity index across productive rearrangements. Entries here come from immuneACCESS through TCRdb and include only in-frame sequences with V and J called. Some clones fail to appear in such tables; in the studies checked, an unresolved V gene covers under half of the shortfall, and the cause of the remainder is unknown. From that table come the V and J calls and clone size; the DNA was used to work out D and trimming. The sample table shows roughly 78,000 clones, and 65% to 85% are seen once. The top ten clones comprise roughly 13% of the sample.

This clone was counted a single time. This clone's antigen is unknown. Within one base of it there is no much larger clone, and no base qualities were kept. Trimming accounts for 10 bases at V and 6 bases at J, while the number of junction bases matched to no gene is 12. The CDR3 contains 14 residues, cysteine and phenylalanine counted. This entry keeps only the CDR3 DNA: 42 bases, framed from base 1. For CDR1 and CDR2, the germline V gene lists MGHDK and SYGVNS. Source material: peripheral blood. The TCR comes from a man aged 50-60 years with COVID-19, enrolled during active disease. This sequence uses TRBV25-1 and TRBJ2-7; 10 junctional bases match TRBD2. CDR3 loop: CATEAIAGGLEQYF. The sequenced DNA: TGTGCCACCGAAGCGATAGCGGGAGGCCTCGAGCAGTACTTC.